This TCR beta chain was recovered during a study of spatial heterogeneity in lung cancer. Study information: There were some 70 donors, all of them untreated patients with early-stage non-small cell lung cancer. Where they were available, follow-up PBMC samples were sequenced, at a median of about 22 months after resection. Findings of the study overall: Whereas they appeared in blood less at follow-up, ubiquitous expanded tumor TCRs appeared there more at resection.

Specified time point: blood at routine non-recurrence follow-up after resection. Whole RNA from tumor, nontumor lung or frozen PBMC was sequenced unsorted. V lost 7 bases and J 1 base, leaving 11 bases between the germline ends. CDR3 size: 14 residues. Germline loops: CDR1 SEHNR, CDR2 FQNEAQ (reference sequence). On each TCR cDNA molecule, a unique molecular identifier was present. TCRdb re-derived calls from the 5' RACE reads in MiXCR, one entry per CDR3 protein. The sample consists of under 150,000 distinct CDR3 sequences, 12% of them appearing once. This clonotype was recorded only once. Its antigen is not identified.

The V call is TRBV7-9, the J call TRBJ2-1, with a weak D call TRBD2 (5 bases). This receptor was taken from a male donor with early-stage non-small cell lung cancer. The material was PBMCs, obtained at follow-up. The CDR3: CASTFRGSYNEQFF. CDR3 nucleotides: TGTGCCAGCACCTTCCGCGGGTCCTACAATGAGCAGTTCTTC.